The entry that follows covers one TCR beta chain sequence. The record originates from a study of blood T cell repertoires in COVID-19. The overall study: Whether acute or convalescent, the COVID-19 samples came from the United States, Italy and Spain. The cDNA or gDNA used as material had been derived from T cells, B-cell-depleted T cells, or PBMCs.

In the study's own analysis: Amplification from reference gene primers served as the basis for estimated nucleated cell counts. Measured with immunoSEQ multiplex PCR; TCRdb has only the in-frame clones, and not every one. V and J calls and clone size follow that table, whereas D and trimming were derived from the DNA. The sample has approximately 75,000 clones, 90% seen once. What was sequenced was peripheral blood. This receptor was identified in a human donor in a cohort sampled during active COVID-19.

The CDR3 nucleotides are TGTGCCAGCAGCCGGACTCCTGATAGCAATCAGCCCCAGCATTTT. Its protein product is CASSRTPDSNQPQHF. The rearrangement joins TRBV28 to TRBJ1-5; no clear D gene. This CDR3 has 15 amino acids. The V end lost 6 bases, the J end lost 0 bases, and 12 bases lay between the germline ends. In germline, CDR1 is MDHEN, CDR2 SYDVKM.